The entry that follows covers one T cell receptor (beta chain) sequence. The antigen is undetermined. The data originate from a study of T cells in localized non-small cell lung cancer. Assay used: immunoSEQ multiplex PCR; TCRdb lists only in-frame clones, some missing. The sample lists around 96,000 clones; roughly 88% were seen once. V was shortened by 1 base and J by 4 bases, with 11 bases between the two germline ends. The CDR3 is made up of 15 amino acids. CDR1 and CDR2 from the germline V gene are MNHNS and SASEGT. The study, taken as a whole, reports: Higher blood T cell density went with longer overall survival.

The specimen was PBMCs, collected before any cancer treatment. This chain connects TRBV6-1 to TRBJ1-5; D is unclear. The TCR comes from a woman aged 40 to 75 with stage II squamous cell lung carcinoma. The CDR3 loop reads CASSEGVMGNQPQHF. CDR3 DNA: TGTGCCAGCAGTGAAGGGGTAATGGGGAATCAGCCCCAGCATTTT.